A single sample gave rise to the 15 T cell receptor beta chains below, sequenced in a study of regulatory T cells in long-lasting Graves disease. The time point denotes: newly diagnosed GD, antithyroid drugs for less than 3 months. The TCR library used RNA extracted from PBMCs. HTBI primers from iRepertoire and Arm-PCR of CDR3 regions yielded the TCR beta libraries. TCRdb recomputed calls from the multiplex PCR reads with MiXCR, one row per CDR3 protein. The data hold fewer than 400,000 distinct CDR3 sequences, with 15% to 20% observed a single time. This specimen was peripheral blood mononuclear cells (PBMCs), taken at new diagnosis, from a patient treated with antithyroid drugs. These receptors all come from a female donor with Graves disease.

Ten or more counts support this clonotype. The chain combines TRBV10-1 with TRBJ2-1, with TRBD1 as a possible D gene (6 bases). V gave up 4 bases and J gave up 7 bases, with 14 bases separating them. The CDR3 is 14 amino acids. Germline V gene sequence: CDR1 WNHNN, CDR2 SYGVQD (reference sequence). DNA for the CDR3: TGCGCCAGCAGTGTGAACAGGGCGCGGAATGAGCAGTTCTTC. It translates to CASSVNRARNEQFF.

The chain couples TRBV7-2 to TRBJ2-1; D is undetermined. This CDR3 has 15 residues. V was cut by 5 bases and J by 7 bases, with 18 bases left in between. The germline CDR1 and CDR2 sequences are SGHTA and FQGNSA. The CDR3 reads CASSQGPPKYNEQFF. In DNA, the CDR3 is TGTGCCAGCAGCCAAGGGCCCCCGAAGTATAATGAGCAGTTCTTC. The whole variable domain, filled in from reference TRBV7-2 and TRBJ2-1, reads GAGVSQSPSNKVTEKGKDVELRCDPISGHTALYWYRQSLGQGLEFLIYFQGNSAPDKSGLPSDRFSAERTGGSVSTLTIQRTQQEDSAVYLCASSQGPPKYNEQFFGPGTRLTVL.

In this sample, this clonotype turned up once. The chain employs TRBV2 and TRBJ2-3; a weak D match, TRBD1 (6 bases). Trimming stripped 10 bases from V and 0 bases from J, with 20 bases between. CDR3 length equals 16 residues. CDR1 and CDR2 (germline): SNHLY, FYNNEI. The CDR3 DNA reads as TGTGCCAACTTTGCCGGGACATACGCTAGCACAGATACGCAGTATTTT. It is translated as CANFAGTYASTDTQYF.

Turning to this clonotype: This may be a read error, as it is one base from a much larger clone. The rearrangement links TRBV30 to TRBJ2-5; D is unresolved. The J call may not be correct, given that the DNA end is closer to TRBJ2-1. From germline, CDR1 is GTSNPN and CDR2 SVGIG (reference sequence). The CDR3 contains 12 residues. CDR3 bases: TGTGCCTGGAGTGGAAGTTACAATGGGCAGTTCTTC. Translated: CAWSGSYNGQFF.

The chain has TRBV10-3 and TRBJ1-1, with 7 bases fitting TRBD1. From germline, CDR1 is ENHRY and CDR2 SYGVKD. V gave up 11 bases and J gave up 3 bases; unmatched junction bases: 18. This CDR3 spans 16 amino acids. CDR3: CASFSAGVDRDTEAFF. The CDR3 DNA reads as TGTGCCTCGTTCTCTGCCGGAGTTGACAGGGACACTGAAGCTTTCTTT.

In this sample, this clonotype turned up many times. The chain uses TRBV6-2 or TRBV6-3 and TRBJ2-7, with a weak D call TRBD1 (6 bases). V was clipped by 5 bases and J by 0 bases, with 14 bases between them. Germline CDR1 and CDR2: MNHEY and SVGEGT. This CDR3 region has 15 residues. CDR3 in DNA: TGTGCCAGCAGTGGCCCTCGGACAGCCTCCTACGAGCAGTACTTC. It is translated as CASSGPRTASYEQYF.

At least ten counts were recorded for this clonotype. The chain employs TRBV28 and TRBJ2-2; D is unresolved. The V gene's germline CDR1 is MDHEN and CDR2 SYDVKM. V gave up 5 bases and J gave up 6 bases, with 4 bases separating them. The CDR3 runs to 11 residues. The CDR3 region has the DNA TGTGCCAGCAGTCCCCCCGGGGAGCTGTTTTTT. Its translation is CASSPPGELFF.

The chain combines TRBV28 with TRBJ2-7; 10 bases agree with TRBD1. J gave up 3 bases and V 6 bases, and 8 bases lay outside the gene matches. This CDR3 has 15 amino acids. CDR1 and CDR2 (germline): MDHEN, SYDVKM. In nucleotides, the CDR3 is TGTGCCAGCAGGACGGGACAGGGGAACCTCTACGAGCAGTACTTC. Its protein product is CASRTGQGNLYEQYF.

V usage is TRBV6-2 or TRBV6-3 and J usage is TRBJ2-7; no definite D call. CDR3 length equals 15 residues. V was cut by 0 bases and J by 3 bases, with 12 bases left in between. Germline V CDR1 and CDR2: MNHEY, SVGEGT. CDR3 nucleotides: TGTGCCAGCAGTTACTCGCCGACGGCATACTACGAGCAGTACTTC. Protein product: CASSYSPTAYYEQYF.

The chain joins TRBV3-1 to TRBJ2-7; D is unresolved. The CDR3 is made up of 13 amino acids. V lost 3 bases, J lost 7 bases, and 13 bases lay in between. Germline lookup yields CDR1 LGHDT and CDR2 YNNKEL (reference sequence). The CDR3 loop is CASSHSSVGEQYF. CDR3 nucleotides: TGTGCCAGCAGCCATTCTTCAGTGGGGGAGCAGTACTTC.

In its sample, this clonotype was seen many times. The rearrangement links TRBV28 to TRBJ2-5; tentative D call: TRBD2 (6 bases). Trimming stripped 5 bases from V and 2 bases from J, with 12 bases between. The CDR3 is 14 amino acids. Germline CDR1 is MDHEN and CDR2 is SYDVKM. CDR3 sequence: CASSPGTFQETQYF. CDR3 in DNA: TGTGCCAGCAGTCCGGGGACTTTTCAAGAGACCCAGTACTTC. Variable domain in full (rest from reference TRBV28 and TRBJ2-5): DVKVTQSSRYLVKRTGEKVFLECVQDMDHENMFWYRQDPGLGLRLIYFSYDVKMKEKGDIPEGYSVSREKKERFSLILESASTNQTSMYLCASSPGTFQETQYFGPGTRLLVL.

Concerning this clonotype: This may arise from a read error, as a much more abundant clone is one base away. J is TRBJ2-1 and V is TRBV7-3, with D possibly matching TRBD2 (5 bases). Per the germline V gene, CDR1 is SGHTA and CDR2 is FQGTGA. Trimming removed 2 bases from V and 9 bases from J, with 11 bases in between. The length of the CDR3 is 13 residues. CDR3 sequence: CASSLAGALEQFF. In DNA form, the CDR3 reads TGTGCCAGCAGCTTAGCGGGCGCGCTTGAGCAGTTCTTC.

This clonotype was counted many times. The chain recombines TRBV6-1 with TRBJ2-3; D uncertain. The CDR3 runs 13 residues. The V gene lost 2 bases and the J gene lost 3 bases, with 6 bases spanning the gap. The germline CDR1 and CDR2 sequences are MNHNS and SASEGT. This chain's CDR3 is CASSEFRTDTQYF. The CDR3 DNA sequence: TGTGCCAGCAGTGAATTCAGGACAGATACGCAGTATTTT.

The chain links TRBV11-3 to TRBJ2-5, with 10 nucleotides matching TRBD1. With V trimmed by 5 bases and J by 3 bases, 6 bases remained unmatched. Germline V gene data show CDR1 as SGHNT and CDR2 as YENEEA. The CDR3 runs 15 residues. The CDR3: CASSPGTGVEETQYF. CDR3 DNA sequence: TGTGCCAGCAGCCCCGGGACAGGGGTGGAAGAGACCCAGTACTTC.

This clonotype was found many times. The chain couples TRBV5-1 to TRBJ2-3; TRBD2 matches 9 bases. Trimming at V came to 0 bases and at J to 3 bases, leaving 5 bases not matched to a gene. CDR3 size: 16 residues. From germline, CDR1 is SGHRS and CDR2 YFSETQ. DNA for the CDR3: TGCGCCAGCAGCTTGGATCTACTAGCGGGTACAGATACGCAGTATTTT. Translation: CASSLDLLAGTDTQYF.